A selection of T cell receptor beta chains follows, all from one sample in a study of shared T cell receptors in the human thymus. Clones were read by immunoSEQ multiplex PCR, and TCRdb kept only the in-frame ones, dropping some. The sample lists about 660,000 clones; around 89% were seen once. These data were likewise used in another study, on human thymus T cells.

Sequences were obtained from thymocytes. Receptors originate from a boy in the first two years of life with a congenital heart defect. Both conserved end residues are part of each CDR3. D genes are given only for firm matches. Not every row has a clone size; where given, it reads once, few, many or a size class.

abundance: NA
d_gene: NA
j_gene: TRBJ1-5
v_gene: TRBV6-1
CDR3nt: TGTGCCAGCAGTTTTCTACAGGACAATCAGCCCCAGCATTTT
CDR3aa: CASSFLQDNQPQHF

abundance: NA
d_gene: TRBD1
j_gene: TRBJ2-7
v_gene: TRBV7-6
CDR3nt: TGTGCCAGCAGCCCCGGGACAGGGACCTCGGACGAGCAGTACTTC
CDR3aa: CASSPGTGTSDEQYF

abundance: once
d_gene: NA
j_gene: TRBJ2-5
v_gene: TRBV29-1
CDR3nt: TGCAGCGTTGAAAGAGGAAAGCGGCAGGAGACCCAGTACTTC
CDR3aa: CSVERGKRQETQYF

abundance: once
d_gene: TRBD1
j_gene: TRBJ2-5
v_gene: TRBV7-7
CDR3nt: TGTGCCAGCAGCATTAGCGACAGGGGTTTGGAGACCCAGTACTTC
CDR3aa: CASSISDRGLETQYF

abundance: NA
d_gene: TRBD1
j_gene: TRBJ2-7
v_gene: TRBV4-3
CDR3nt: TGCGCCAGCAGCCAAGTCACGGGACAGGGGAATCCATATGCTGCCTACGAGCAGTACTTC
CDR3aa: CASSQVTGQGNPYAAYEQYF

abundance: NA
d_gene: NA
j_gene: TRBJ2-7
v_gene: TRBV7-2
CDR3nt: TGTGCCAGCAGCTTCGGAACCGGGAGCCACTCCTACGAGCAGTACTTC
CDR3aa: CASSFGTGSHSYEQYF

abundance: NA
d_gene: TRBD2
j_gene: TRBJ2-4
v_gene: TRBV9
CDR3nt: TGTGCCAGCAGCCCTTCAGCGGGAGTGGCCATTCAGTACTTC
CDR3aa: CASSPSAGVAIQYF

abundance: NA
d_gene: TRBD2
j_gene: TRBJ2-1
v_gene: TRBV4-2
CDR3nt: TGTGCCAGCAGCCAATCATGGGGCCGGGGGGGGCGGGAGGGTAACAATGAGCAGTTCTTC
CDR3aa: CASSQSWGRGGREGNNEQFF

abundance: NA
d_gene: TRBD2
j_gene: TRBJ2-1
v_gene: TRBV27
CDR3nt: TGTGCCAGCAGTTTCGGACTAGCGGACCACTACAATGAGCAGTTCTTC
CDR3aa: CASSFGLADHYNEQFF

abundance: NA
d_gene: TRBD2
j_gene: TRBJ2-5
v_gene: TRBV4-3
CDR3nt: TGCGCCAGCAGCCAAGATAGGCTAGCGGGAGTATACGAGACCCAGTACTTC
CDR3aa: CASSQDRLAGVYETQYF

abundance: once
d_gene: TRBD1
j_gene: TRBJ2-3
v_gene: TRBV15
CDR3nt: TGTGCCACCAGCTGGACAGGTCACACAGATACGCAGTATTTT
CDR3aa: CATSWTGHTDTQYF

abundance: NA
d_gene: TRBD1
j_gene: TRBJ1-5
v_gene: TRBV28
CDR3nt: TGTGCCAGCAGTGCCGGGGACAGGGGGCCCGGGGGAACCCAGCATTTT
CDR3aa: CASSAGDRGPGGTQHF

abundance: NA
d_gene: TRBD2
j_gene: TRBJ2-1
v_gene: TRBV9
CDR3nt: TGTGCCAGCAGCGTCCATCGACTAGCACCCTACAATGAGCAGTTCTTC
CDR3aa: CASSVHRLAPYNEQFF

abundance: NA
d_gene: NA
j_gene: TRBJ1-1
v_gene: TRBV18
CDR3nt: TGTGCCAGCTCACCCCCGGGACACATGAACACTGAAGCTTTCTTT
CDR3aa: CASSPPGHMNTEAFF

abundance: NA
d_gene: NA
j_gene: TRBJ2-1
v_gene: TRBV30
CDR3nt: TGTGCCTGGAGTCACAACAATGAGCAGTTCTTC
CDR3aa: CAWSHNNEQFF

abundance: once
d_gene: NA
j_gene: TRBJ2-3
v_gene: TRBV28
CDR3nt: TGTGCCAGCAGTTTAAATCGCGGGACGGGCACAGATACGCAGTATTTT
CDR3aa: CASSLNRGTGTDTQYF

abundance: NA
d_gene: NA
j_gene: TRBJ1-1
v_gene: TRBV27
CDR3nt: TGTGCCAGCAGCCCGGGGGGGAACACTGAAGCTTTCTTT
CDR3aa: CASSPGGNTEAFF

abundance: NA
d_gene: NA
j_gene: TRBJ1-1
v_gene: TRBV6-7
CDR3nt: TGTGCCAGCAGTTACACCAGGGCGGATCTGAACACTGAAGCTTTCTTT
CDR3aa: CASSYTRADLNTEAFF

abundance: NA
d_gene: NA
j_gene: TRBJ2-5
v_gene: TRBV6-1
CDR3nt: TGTGCCAGCAGTGGGGGTACAGGACACTACCAAGAGACCCAGTACTTC
CDR3aa: CASSGGTGHYQETQYF

abundance: few
d_gene: TRBD1
j_gene: TRBJ1-1
v_gene: TRBV5-6
CDR3nt: TGTGCCAGCAGCCGACTTGACAGGGATGGCACTGAAGCTTTCTTT
CDR3aa: CASSRLDRDGTEAFF

abundance: NA
d_gene: NA
j_gene: TRBJ1-2
v_gene: TRBV13
CDR3nt: TGTGCCACCCAGGGCAGAGTTCGGTATGGCTACACCTTC
CDR3aa: CATQGRVRYGYTF

abundance: NA
d_gene: NA
j_gene: TRBJ2-6
v_gene: TRBV4-2
CDR3nt: TGTGCCAGCAGCCAAGTAGAGATACGATACTCTGGGGCCAACGTCCTGACTTTC
CDR3aa: CASSQVEIRYSGANVLTF

abundance: NA
d_gene: NA
j_gene: TRBJ1-5
v_gene: TRBV5-8
CDR3nt: TGTGCCAGCAGCCCCGTGGGGGGGTCAAATCAGCCCCAGCATTTT
CDR3aa: CASSPVGGSNQPQHF

abundance: NA
d_gene: TRBD2
j_gene: TRBJ2-1
v_gene: TRBV2
CDR3nt: TGTGCCAGCAGGGCCCTCCCTACTAGCGGGAGGGCCCGGGGCTCCTACAATGAGCAGTTCTTC
CDR3aa: CASRALPTSGRARGSYNEQFF

abundance: NA
d_gene: TRBD1
j_gene: TRBJ2-7
v_gene: TRBV10-3
CDR3nt: TGTGCCATCAGTGGGCCGGGACAGGGGATATCAGTGCGTTCGGACGAGCAGTACTTC
CDR3aa: CAISGPGQGISVRSDEQYF

abundance: once
d_gene: TRBD1
j_gene: TRBJ2-1
v_gene: TRBV10-1
CDR3nt: TGCGCCAGCATCCCGGACAGGCCCAATGAGCAGTTCTTC
CDR3aa: CASIPDRPNEQFF

abundance: few
d_gene: TRBD2
j_gene: TRBJ2-3
v_gene: TRBV10-3
CDR3nt: TGTGCCATCAGCCCGAGCGGGAGAGGGGATACGCAGTATTTT
CDR3aa: CAISPSGRGDTQYF

abundance: NA
d_gene: NA
j_gene: TRBJ2-5
v_gene: TRBV27
CDR3nt: TGTGCCAGCAGTTTGGGCTTAGAAGAGACCCAGTACTTC
CDR3aa: CASSLGLEETQYF

abundance: NA
d_gene: NA
j_gene: TRBJ2-7
v_gene: TRBV11-2
CDR3nt: TGTGCCAGCAGCTTAGATCTAGGTCGGGACGAGCAGTACTTC
CDR3aa: CASSLDLGRDEQYF

abundance: NA
d_gene: NA
j_gene: TRBJ1-1
v_gene: TRBV27
CDR3nt: TGTGCCAGCAGTTTATTTCGGGAAGGATCGAACACTGAAGCTTTCTTT
CDR3aa: CASSLFREGSNTEAFF

abundance: NA
d_gene: NA
j_gene: TRBJ2-5
v_gene: TRBV6-5
CDR3nt: TGTGCCAGCAGCACGCGGGACTCTGAAGAGACCCAGTACTTC
CDR3aa: CASSTRDSEETQYF

abundance: few
d_gene: NA
j_gene: TRBJ2-1
v_gene: TRBV7-9
CDR3nt: TGTGCCAGCAGCTTAGGCCCCCCAGTTGGTAATGAGCAGTTCTTC
CDR3aa: CASSLGPPVGNEQFF

abundance: once
d_gene: TRBD1
j_gene: TRBJ2-1
v_gene: TRBV5-6
CDR3nt: TGTGCCAGCAGCTTGGTAGGACAGGGGAGTTTAGGCAATGAGCAGTTCTTC
CDR3aa: CASSLVGQGSLGNEQFF

abundance: NA
d_gene: NA
j_gene: TRBJ2-4
v_gene: TRBV6-5
CDR3nt: TGTGCCAGCAGTCTGTCGGAGTCCAAAAACATTCAGTACTTC
CDR3aa: CASSLSESKNIQYF

abundance: NA
d_gene: TRBD2
j_gene: TRBJ2-1
v_gene: TRBV27
CDR3nt: TGTGCCCCACCCGGGGGACTAGCGGGACACTACAATGAGCAGTTCTTC
CDR3aa: CAPPGGLAGHYNEQFF

abundance: NA
d_gene: TRBD2
j_gene: TRBJ2-2
v_gene: TRBV6-4
CDR3nt: TGTGCCAGCAGTGCAGTTGCGGGAGTAGGCACCGGGGAGCTGTTTTTT
CDR3aa: CASSAVAGVGTGELFF

abundance: NA
d_gene: NA
j_gene: TRBJ2-3
v_gene: TRBV29-1
CDR3nt: TGCAGCGTTGAATTACTCAGCACAGATACGCAGTATTTT
CDR3aa: CSVELLSTDTQYF

abundance: few
d_gene: TRBD2
j_gene: TRBJ2-1
v_gene: TRBV19
CDR3nt: TGTGCCAGTAGTACAACTAGCGGGAGACAGGCAAGCCATGAGCAGTTCTTC
CDR3aa: CASSTTSGRQASHEQFF

abundance: NA
d_gene: NA
j_gene: TRBJ1-2
v_gene: TRBV6-1
CDR3nt: TGTGCCAGCAGTGAAGGACAGGCCAGCTATGGCTACACCTTC
CDR3aa: CASSEGQASYGYTF

abundance: NA
d_gene: TRBD1
j_gene: TRBJ2-1
v_gene: TRBV28
CDR3nt: TGTGCCAGCAGTTTCACACGACAGGGGAAAAATGAGCAGTTCTTC
CDR3aa: CASSFTRQGKNEQFF

abundance: NA
d_gene: TRBD1
j_gene: TRBJ2-6
v_gene: TRBV5-1
CDR3nt: TGCGCCAGCAGCTTGGGGGACAGGGCTCTTGCTTCTGGGGCCAACGTCCTGACTTTC
CDR3aa: CASSLGDRALASGANVLTF

abundance: NA
d_gene: NA
j_gene: TRBJ2-7
v_gene: TRBV5-8
CDR3nt: TGTGCCAGCAGCGCCCCCCGGACGGGGTCCTACGAGCAGTACTTC
CDR3aa: CASSAPRTGSYEQYF

abundance: NA
d_gene: TRBD2
j_gene: TRBJ2-7
v_gene: TRBV7-2
CDR3nt: TGTGCCAGCAGCCTCCGGGGGGGTCGGGGCTCCTACGAGCAGTACTTC
CDR3aa: CASSLRGGRGSYEQYF

abundance: NA
d_gene: NA
j_gene: TRBJ2-7
v_gene: TRBV6-5
CDR3nt: TGTGCCAGCAGTTACTCGAGGGGGTCTACCTACGAGCAGTACTTC
CDR3aa: CASSYSRGSTYEQYF

abundance: few
d_gene: NA
j_gene: TRBJ1-3
v_gene: TRBV30
CDR3nt: TGTGCCTGGAGTGTATGGGGTGGAGGTGGAAACACCATATATTTT
CDR3aa: CAWSVWGGGGNTIYF

abundance: NA
d_gene: NA
j_gene: TRBJ2-5
v_gene: TRBV14
CDR3nt: TGTGCCAGCAGCCATAGAGGGGGAGAAGAGACCCAGTACTTC
CDR3aa: CASSHRGGEETQYF

abundance: NA
d_gene: TRBD2
j_gene: TRBJ2-3
v_gene: TRBV9
CDR3nt: TGTGCCAGCAGCGGACTAGCGGGAGACTACACAGATACGCAGTATTTT
CDR3aa: CASSGLAGDYTDTQYF

abundance: NA
d_gene: NA
j_gene: TRBJ2-3
v_gene: TRBV18
CDR3nt: TGTGCCAGCTCACCACGTCCCTCCCCCCAGTATTTT
CDR3aa: CASSPRPSPQYF

abundance: NA
d_gene: TRBD1
j_gene: TRBJ1-5
v_gene: TRBV28
CDR3nt: TGTGCCAGCAGTGTAAATCAGGGGGCCCAAAAGCAGCCCCAGCATTTT
CDR3aa: CASSVNQGAQKQPQHF

abundance: NA
d_gene: NA
j_gene: TRBJ2-4
v_gene: TRBV27
CDR3nt: TGTGCCAGCAGTCCGAGGGTTGAAGTAGCCAAAAACATTCAGTACTTC
CDR3aa: CASSPRVEVAKNIQYF

abundance: NA
d_gene: NA
j_gene: TRBJ1-1
v_gene: TRBV6-5
CDR3nt: TGTGCCAGCAACCCACAGGGTGTGAACACTGAAGCTTTCTTT
CDR3aa: CASNPQGVNTEAFF

abundance: NA
d_gene: TRBD1
j_gene: TRBJ2-3
v_gene: TRBV28
CDR3nt: TGTGCCAGCGGAACCCGGGACAGGAGGACAGATACGCAGTATTTT
CDR3aa: CASGTRDRRTDTQYF

abundance: NA
d_gene: NA
j_gene: TRBJ2-1
v_gene: TRBV7-9
CDR3nt: TGTGCCAGCAGCTTAGTCTCCGGGGTCGATGAGCAGTTCTTC
CDR3aa: CASSLVSGVDEQFF

abundance: NA
d_gene: NA
j_gene: TRBJ2-7
v_gene: TRBV18
CDR3nt: TGTGCCAGCTCAGGACAAGTCTCCTACGAGCAGTACTTC
CDR3aa: CASSGQVSYEQYF